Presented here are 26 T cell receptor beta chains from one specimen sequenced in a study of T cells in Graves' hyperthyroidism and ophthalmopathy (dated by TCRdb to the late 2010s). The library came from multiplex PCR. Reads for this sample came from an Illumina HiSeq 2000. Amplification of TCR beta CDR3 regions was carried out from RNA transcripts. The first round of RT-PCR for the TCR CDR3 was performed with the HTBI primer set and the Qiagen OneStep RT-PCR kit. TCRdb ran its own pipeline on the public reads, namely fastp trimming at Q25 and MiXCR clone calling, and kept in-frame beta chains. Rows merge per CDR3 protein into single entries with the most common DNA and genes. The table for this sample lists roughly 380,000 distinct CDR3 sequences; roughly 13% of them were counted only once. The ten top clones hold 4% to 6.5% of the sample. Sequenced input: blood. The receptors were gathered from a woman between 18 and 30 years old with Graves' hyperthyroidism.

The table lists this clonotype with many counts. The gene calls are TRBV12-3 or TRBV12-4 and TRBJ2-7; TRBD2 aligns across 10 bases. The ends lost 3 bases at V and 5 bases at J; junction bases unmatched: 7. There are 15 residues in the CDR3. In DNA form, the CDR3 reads TGTGCCAGCAGTTTGACAGCGGGAGGGCCACACGAGCAGTACTTC. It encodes CASSLTAGGPHEQYF.

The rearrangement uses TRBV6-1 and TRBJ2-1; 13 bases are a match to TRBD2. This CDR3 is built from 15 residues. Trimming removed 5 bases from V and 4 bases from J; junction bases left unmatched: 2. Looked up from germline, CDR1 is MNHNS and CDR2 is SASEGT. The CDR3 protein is CASSRTSGRYNEQFF. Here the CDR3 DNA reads TGTGCCAGCAGTCGGACTAGCGGGAGATACAATGAGCAGTTCTTC.

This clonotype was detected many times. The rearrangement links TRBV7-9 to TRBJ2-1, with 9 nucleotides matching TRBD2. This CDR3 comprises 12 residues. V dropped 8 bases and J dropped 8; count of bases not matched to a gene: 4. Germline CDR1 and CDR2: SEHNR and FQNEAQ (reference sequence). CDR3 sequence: CASRAGGDEQFF. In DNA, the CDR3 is TGTGCCAGCCGAGCGGGAGGCGATGAGCAGTTCTTC.

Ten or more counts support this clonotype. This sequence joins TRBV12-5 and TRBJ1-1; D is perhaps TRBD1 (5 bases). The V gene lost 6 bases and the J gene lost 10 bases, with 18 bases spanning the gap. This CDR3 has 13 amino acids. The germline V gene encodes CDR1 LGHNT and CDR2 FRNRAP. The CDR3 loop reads CASGDGPGVVAFF. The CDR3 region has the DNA TGTGCTAGTGGCGATGGACCGGGGGTAGTAGCTTTCTTT.

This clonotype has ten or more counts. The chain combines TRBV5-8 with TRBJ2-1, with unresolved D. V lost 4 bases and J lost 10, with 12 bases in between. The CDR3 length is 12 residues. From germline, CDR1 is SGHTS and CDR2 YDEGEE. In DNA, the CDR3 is TGTGCCAGCAGCCTGCTACAGAACGAGCAGTTCTTC. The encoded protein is CASSLLQNEQFF.

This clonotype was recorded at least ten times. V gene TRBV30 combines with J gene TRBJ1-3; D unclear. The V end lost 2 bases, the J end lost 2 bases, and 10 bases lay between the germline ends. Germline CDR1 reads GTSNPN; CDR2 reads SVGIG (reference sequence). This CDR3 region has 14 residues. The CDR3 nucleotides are TGTGCCTGGAGTCTCGGTTCGGCTGGAAACACCATATATTTT. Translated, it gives CAWSLGSAGNTIYF.

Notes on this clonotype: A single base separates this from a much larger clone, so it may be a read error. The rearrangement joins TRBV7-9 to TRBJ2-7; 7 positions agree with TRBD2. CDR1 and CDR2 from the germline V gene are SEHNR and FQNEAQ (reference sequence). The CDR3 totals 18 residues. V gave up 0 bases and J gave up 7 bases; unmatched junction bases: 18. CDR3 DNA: TGTGCCAGCAGCTTAGCATCGACTAGCATAGGTAGCGGCAATGAGCAGTACTTC. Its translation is CASSLASTSIGSGNEQYF.

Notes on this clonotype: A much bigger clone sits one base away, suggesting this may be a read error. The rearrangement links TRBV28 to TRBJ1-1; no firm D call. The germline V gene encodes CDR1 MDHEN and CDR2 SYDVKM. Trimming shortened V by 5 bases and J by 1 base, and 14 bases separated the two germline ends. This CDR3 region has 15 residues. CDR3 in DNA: TGTGCCAGCAGTGAAGTGGCGGGCAGGAACACTGAAGCTTTCTTT. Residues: CASSEVAGRNTEAFF.

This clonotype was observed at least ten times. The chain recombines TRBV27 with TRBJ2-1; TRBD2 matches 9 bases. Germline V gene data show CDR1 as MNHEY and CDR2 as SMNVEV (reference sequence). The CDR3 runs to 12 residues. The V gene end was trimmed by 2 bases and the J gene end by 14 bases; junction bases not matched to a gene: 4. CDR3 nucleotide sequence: TGTGCCAGCAGTTTACTAGCGGGAATTAAGTTCTTC. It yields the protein CASSLLAGIKFF.

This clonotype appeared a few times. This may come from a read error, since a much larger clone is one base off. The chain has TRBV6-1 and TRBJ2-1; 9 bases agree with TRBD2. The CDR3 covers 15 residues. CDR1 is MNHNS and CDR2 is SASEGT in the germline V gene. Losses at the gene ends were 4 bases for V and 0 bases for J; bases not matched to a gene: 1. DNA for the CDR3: TGTGCCAGCAGTGCTAGCGGGACCTCCTACAATGAGCAGTTCTTC. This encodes CASSASGTSYNEQFF.

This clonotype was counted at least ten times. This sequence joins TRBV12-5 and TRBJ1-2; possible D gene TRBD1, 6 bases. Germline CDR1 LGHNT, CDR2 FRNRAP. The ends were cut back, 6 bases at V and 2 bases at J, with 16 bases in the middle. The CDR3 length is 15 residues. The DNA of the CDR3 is TGTGCTAGTGGACCCCCCCCGGGACAAAACTATGGCTACACCTTC. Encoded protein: CASGPPPGQNYGYTF.

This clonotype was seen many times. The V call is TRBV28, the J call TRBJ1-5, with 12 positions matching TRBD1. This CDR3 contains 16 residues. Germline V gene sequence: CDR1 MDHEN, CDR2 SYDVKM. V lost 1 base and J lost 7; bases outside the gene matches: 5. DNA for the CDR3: TGTGCCAGCAGTTTATTGGGACAGGGGGCTGAACAGCCCCAGCATTTT. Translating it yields CASSLLGQGAEQPQHF.

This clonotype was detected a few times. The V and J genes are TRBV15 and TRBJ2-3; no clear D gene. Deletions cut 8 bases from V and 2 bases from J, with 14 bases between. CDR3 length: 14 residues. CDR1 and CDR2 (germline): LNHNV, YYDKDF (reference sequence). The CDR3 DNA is TGTGCCACCTGCGATCCCGAATACACAGATACGCAGTATTTT. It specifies CATCDPEYTDTQYF.

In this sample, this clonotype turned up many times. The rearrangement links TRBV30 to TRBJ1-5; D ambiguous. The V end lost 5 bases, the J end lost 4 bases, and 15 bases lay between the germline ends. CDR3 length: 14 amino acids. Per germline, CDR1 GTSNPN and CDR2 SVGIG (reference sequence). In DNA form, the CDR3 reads TGTGCCTGGGGACCTCGGACTCCTAATCAGCCCCAGCATTTT. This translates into CAWGPRTPNQPQHF.

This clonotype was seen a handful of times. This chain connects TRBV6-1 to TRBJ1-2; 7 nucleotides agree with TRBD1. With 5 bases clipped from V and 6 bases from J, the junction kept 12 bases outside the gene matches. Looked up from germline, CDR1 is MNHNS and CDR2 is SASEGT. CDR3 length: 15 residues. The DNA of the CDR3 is TGTGCCAGCAGTCGCAAACAGGGGATTTTGAATGGCTACACCTTC. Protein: CASSRKQGILNGYTF.

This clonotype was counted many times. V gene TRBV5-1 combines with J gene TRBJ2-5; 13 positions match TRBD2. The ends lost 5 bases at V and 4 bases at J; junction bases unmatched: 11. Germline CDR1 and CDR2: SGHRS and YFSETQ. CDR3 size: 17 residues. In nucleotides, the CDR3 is TGCGCCAGCAGTTCCACTAGCGGGAGGGCCGGGCGAGAGACCCAGTACTTC. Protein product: CASSSTSGRAGRETQYF.

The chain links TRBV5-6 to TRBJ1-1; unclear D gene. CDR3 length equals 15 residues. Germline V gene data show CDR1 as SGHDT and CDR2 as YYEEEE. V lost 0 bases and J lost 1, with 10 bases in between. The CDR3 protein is CASSLVFAGNTEAFF. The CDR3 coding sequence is TGTGCCAGCAGCTTGGTGTTTGCAGGGAACACTGAAGCTTTCTTT.

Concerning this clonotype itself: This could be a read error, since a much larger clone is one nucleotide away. The CDR3 loop reads CVSSPLTNTGELFF. The CDR3 nucleotides read TGTGTCAGCAGCCCCTTAACGAACACCGGGGAGCTGTTTTTT. The V gene is TRBV7-9, the J gene TRBJ2-2; D gene ambiguous. Germline CDR1 SEHNR, CDR2 FQNEAQ (reference sequence). The CDR3 has 14 residues.

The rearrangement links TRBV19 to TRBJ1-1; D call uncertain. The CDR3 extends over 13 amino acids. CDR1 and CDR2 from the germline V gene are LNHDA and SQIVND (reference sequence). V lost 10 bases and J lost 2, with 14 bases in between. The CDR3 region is CATGPIYNTEAFF. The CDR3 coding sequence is TGTGCCACTGGACCGATATATAACACTGAAGCTTTCTTT.

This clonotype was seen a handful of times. CDR3 sequence (DNA): TGTGCCACCAGCGGCGGGCCCTTGGGGGCCTTCAACACTGAAGCTTTCTTT. It codes for CATSGGPLGAFNTEAFF. This chain joins TRBV15 and TRBJ1-1, with D tentatively TRBD1 (6 bases). The germline gives CDR1 LNHNV, CDR2 YYDKDF (reference sequence). The CDR3 totals 17 residues. V lost 5 bases to trimming and J lost 2 bases, with 21 bases between them.

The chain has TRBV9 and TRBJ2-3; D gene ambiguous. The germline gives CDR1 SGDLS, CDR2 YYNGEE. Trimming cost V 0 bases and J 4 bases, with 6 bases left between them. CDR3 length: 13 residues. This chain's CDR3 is CASSVVGADTQYF. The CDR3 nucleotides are TGTGCCAGCAGCGTAGTTGGTGCAGATACGCAGTATTTT.

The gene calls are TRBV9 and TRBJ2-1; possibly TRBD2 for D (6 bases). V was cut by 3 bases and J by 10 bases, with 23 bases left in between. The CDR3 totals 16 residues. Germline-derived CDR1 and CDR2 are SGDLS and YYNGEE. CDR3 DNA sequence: TGTGCCAGCAGCGCGGAACCGGGACTGGAAGTAGAAGAGCAGTTCTTC. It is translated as CASSAEPGLEVEEQFF.

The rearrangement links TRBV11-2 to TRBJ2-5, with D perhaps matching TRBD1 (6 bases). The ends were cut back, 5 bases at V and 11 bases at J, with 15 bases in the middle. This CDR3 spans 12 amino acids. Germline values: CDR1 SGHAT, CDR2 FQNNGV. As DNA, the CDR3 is TGTGCCAGCAGCCCCCTGGGGGACATACAGTACTTC. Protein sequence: CASSPLGDIQYF.

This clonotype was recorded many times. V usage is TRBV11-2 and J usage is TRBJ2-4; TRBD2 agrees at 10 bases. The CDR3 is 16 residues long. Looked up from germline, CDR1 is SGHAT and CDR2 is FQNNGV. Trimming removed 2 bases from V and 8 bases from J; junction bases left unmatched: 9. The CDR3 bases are TGTGCCAGCAGCTTATACGCTAGCGGGAGTGGGGACATTCAGTACTTC. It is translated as CASSLYASGSGDIQYF.

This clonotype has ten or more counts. CDR3 nucleotide sequence: TGTGCCAGCAGTACAGGGTTGAGTGAGCAGTTCTTC. Encoded protein: CASSTGLSEQFF. This rearrangement joins TRBV6-2 or TRBV6-3 to TRBJ2-1; weak D call: TRBD1 (6 bases). Germline V gene data show CDR1 as MNHEY and CDR2 as SVGEGT. V shed 5 bases and J shed 9 bases, with 11 bases lying between them. The CDR3 has 12 amino acids.

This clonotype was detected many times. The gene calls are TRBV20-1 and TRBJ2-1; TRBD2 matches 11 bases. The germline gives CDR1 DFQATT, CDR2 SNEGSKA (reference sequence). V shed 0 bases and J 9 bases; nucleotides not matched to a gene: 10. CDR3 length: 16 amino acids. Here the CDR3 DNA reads TGCAGTGCTAGAGATGGGGTAGCGGGAGGGAGGGGTGAGCAGTTCTTC. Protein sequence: CSARDGVAGGRGEQFF.